This paragraph covers one T cell receptor beta chain sequence. The antigen remains undetermined. This record belongs to a study of cytomegalovirus exposure and HLA in healthy donors. Nominal health characterized the donors when sampled, though unrecorded immune exposures were likely. Primers: 60 Vbeta forward and 13 Jbeta reverse. Only in-frame clones appear in the TCRdb table, and some are missing; sequencing was by immunoSEQ multiplex PCR. Among 70,000 to 95,000 clones listed, around 82% were seen once. This CDR3 is 12 amino acids long. CDR1 and CDR2 (germline): LNHDA, SQIVND (reference sequence). With 7 bases removed from V and 8 bases from J, the gap between germline ends came to 14 bases. Study conclusions and caveats: Sequencing likely caused a cluster of highly shared sequence variants. A later analysis found that most CMV-associated TCR beta chains appeared HLA-restricted.

The rearrangement links TRBV19 to TRBJ1-2; a possible D gene is TRBD1 (5 bases). Sequenced sample: PBMCs. This receptor was identified in a man aged 18 to 29 in good health and CMV-seronegative. CDR3 DNA sequence: TGTGCCAGTACGCAGGGTCGTTTGGGCTACACCTTC. Amino acids: CASTQGRLGYTF.